This T cell receptor beta chain was recovered during a study of tumor-infiltrating lymphocytes in primary liver carcinoma. Looking at the study overall: Patients comprised men and women whose ages fell between 30 and 69 years. Study conclusions and caveats: Tumor region pairs outstripped tumor-adjacent and tumor-blood pairs in overlap. A significantly higher top-250-clone fraction was found in tumors than in blood (p = 0.039).

Starting material of about 480 ng total RNA yielded TCR beta cDNA via a constant-region primer. For TCR beta, libraries were produced by three nested multiplex PCR rounds using slightly modified ARM-PCR. TRBV1-TRBV30 forward primers paired with a C-beta reverse primer drove the first two PCR rounds, roughly 10 cycles each. From the multiplex PCR reads, TCRdb called clonotypes with MiXCR, one entry per CDR3 protein. The profile covers 120,000 or so distinct CDR3 sequences, with less than 80% appearing a single time and 9.3% taken by the ten largest. The CDR3 totals 15 residues. CDR1 and CDR2 (germline): SGHAT, FQDESV (reference sequence). Comments on this clonotype: Its antigen is currently unknown. The junction departs from germline at one end; a sequencing error may be responsible.

RNA and DNA were co-extracted from roughly 20-30 mg of unsorted bulk tissue. This receptor was identified in a woman in her fifties or sixties with primary liver carcinoma and hepatitis B virus infection. The chain uses TRBV11-1 and TRBJ2-7, with TRBD1 identical over 8 bases. The sequenced sample was liver tumor tissue from sampling region 1. Subset in this sample: tumor region T1, superior pole. The CDR3 protein is CTSSWDRTRTYEQYF. The CDR3 DNA follows: TGTACCAGCAGCTGGGACAGGACGAGGACCTACGAGCAGTACTTC.